Described below is a single T cell receptor beta chain sequence and its context. Its target is not known. Some clones are missing from TCRdb's copy, which holds only in-frame ones; the method was immunoSEQ multiplex PCR. The table shows about 130,000 clones, with 94% occurring only once. This sample is part of a study of T cell responses to AZD1222 COVID-19 vaccine. Across the whole study: Pooled samples include second doses given at about 4 or 12 weeks. Overall study results and limits: White British people made up most donors, females outnumbered males, and clonal diversity was possibly underestimated. Without day 14 samples, only post-peak T cell repertoires were studied.

CDR1 and CDR2 from the germline V gene are LGHNA and YNFKEQ. The CDR3 length is 15 residues. J gave up 8 bases and V 1 base, and 8 bases lay outside the gene matches. The sample here was peripheral blood, taken on day 0 of AZD1222 vaccination. V gene TRBV4-2 combines with J gene TRBJ2-1, with TRBD1 matching 7 bases. The receptor comes from an adult in good health. CDR3 sequence: CASSQGPGGRDEQFF. For the CDR3, the DNA is TGTGCCAGCAGCCAAGGGCCAGGGGGTAGGGATGAGCAGTTCTTC.